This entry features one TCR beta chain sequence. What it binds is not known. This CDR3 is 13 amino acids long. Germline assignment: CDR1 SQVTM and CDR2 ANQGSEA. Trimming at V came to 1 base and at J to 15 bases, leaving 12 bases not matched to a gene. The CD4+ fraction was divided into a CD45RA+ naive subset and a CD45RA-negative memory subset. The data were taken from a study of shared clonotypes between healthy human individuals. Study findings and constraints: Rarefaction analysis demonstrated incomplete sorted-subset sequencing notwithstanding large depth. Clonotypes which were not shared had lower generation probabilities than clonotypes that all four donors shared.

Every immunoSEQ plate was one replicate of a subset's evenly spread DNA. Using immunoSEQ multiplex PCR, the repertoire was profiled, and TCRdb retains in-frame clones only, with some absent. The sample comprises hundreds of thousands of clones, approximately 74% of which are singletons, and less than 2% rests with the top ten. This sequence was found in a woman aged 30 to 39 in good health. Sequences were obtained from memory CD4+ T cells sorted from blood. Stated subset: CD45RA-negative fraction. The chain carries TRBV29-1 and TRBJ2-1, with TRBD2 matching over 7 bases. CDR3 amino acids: CSVEAGRGGSPFF. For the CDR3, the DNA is TGCAGCGTTGAAGCCGGTAGGGGAGGGAGTCCGTTCTTC.